These 27 T cell receptor beta chains share one sample of origin, sequenced in a study of blood T cell repertoires in COVID-19. Method: immunoSEQ multiplex PCR; TCRdb's copy keeps in-frame clones and lacks some. The sample includes 50,000 or so clones, under 95% seen only once; the top ten take about 3.9%. The specimen sequenced was peripheral blood. The receptors originated from a human donor in a cohort sampled during active COVID-19.

The V and J genes are TRBV9 and TRBJ2-3, with 8 nucleotides matching TRBD2. This CDR3 is built from 17 residues. In germline, CDR1 is SGDLS, CDR2 YYNGEE. V lost 4 bases and J lost 2; bases outside the gene matches: 12. CDR3 sequence: CASSPPRVAGSTDTQYF. The CDR3 DNA sequence: TGTGCCAGCAGCCCCCCGAGGGTAGCGGGATCCACAGATACGCAGTATTTT. The variable domain in full, with the rest retrieved from reference TRBV9 and TRBJ2-3, is DSGVTQTPKHLITATGQRVTLRCSPRSGDLSVYWYQQSLDQGLQFLIQYYNGEERAKGNILERFSAQQFPDLHSELNLSSLELGDSALYFCASSPPRVAGSTDTQYFGPGTRLTVL.

This clone was found a few times. The chain combines TRBV11-2 with TRBJ2-5, with D perhaps TRBD1 (6 bases). Germline V gene sequence: CDR1 SGHAT, CDR2 FQNNGV. V dropped 6 bases and J dropped 5 bases, with 19 bases sitting between them. This CDR3 comprises 15 residues. CDR3 in amino acids: CASSYRQAGSETQYF. CDR3 in DNA: TGTGCCAGCAGTTACAGACAGGCAGGGTCGGAGACCCAGTACTTC.

The chain is built from TRBV19 and TRBJ1-2; D is perhaps TRBD1 (6 bases). V lost 0 bases and J 1 base, leaving 12 bases between the germline ends. Germline CDR1 LNHDA, CDR2 SQIVND (reference sequence). The CDR3 length is 16 residues. The CDR3 nucleotides are TGTGCCAGTAGTATAGAGGGGACACAAATTAACTATGGCTACACCTTC. Its translation is CASSIEGTQINYGYTF.

The chain is built from TRBV5-1 and TRBJ2-3; 10 bases line up with TRBD2. Trimming took 1 base from V and 3 from J; bases not matched to a gene: 2. The CDR3 is 15 amino acids. Germline V CDR1 and CDR2: SGHRS, YFSETQ. The CDR3 loop reads CASSLTSGMTDTQYF. The CDR3 coding sequence is TGCGCCAGCAGCTTGACTAGCGGGATGACAGATACGCAGTATTTT. Supplemented by reference TRBV5-1 and TRBJ2-3, the full variable domain reads KAGVTQTPRYLIKTRGQQVTLSCSPISGHRSVSWYQQTPGQGLQFLFEYFSETQRNKGNFPGRFSGRQFSNSRSEMNVSTLELGDSALYLCASSLTSGMTDTQYFGPGTRLTVL.

The V call is TRBV4-1, the J call TRBJ2-7; 8 positions match TRBD2. The J segment lost 3 bases and the V segment lost 1 base, leaving 14 bases of the junction unmatched. The germline gives CDR1 MGHRA, CDR2 YSYEKL. The length of the CDR3 is 18 residues. CDR3 sequence: CASSQAASGVAGNYEQYF. Here the CDR3 DNA reads TGCGCCAGCAGCCAAGCCGCCAGTGGGGTAGCGGGAAACTACGAGCAGTACTTC.

The chain links TRBV2 to TRBJ1-2; no definite D call. Trimming shortened V by 5 bases and J by 5 bases, and 9 bases separated the two germline ends. The germline V gene has CDR1 SNHLY and CDR2 FYNNEI. This CDR3 is built from 12 residues. CDR3 nucleotides: TGTGCCAGCAGTACCGGGATTTATGGCTACACCTTC. This sequence encodes CASSTGIYGYTF.

CDR3 in DNA: TGTGCCAGCAGCCAAGAGGGGGCTGGTTTCTCTGGGGCCAACGTCCTGACTTTC. Amino acid sequence: CASSQEGAGFSGANVLTF. The chain recombines TRBV3-1 (or the pseudogene TRBV3-2) with TRBJ2-6; D is possibly TRBD1 (6 bases). The germline V and J ends were trimmed by 0 bases and 0 bases, with 12 bases remaining between them. CDR1 is LGHDT and CDR2 is YNNKEL in the germline V gene (reference sequence). The CDR3 has 18 residues.

The chain uses TRBV2 and TRBJ1-3; D gene ambiguous. Germline V gene sequence: CDR1 SNHLY, CDR2 FYNNEI. This CDR3 spans 15 amino acids. Trimming took 11 bases from V and 0 from J, leaving 17 bases between them. CDR3 coding DNA: TGTGCCGGCTCCCGTGAGGGAAGCTCTGGAAACACCATATATTTT. Translation: CAGSREGSSGNTIYF.

The sample holds a few counts of this clone. The chain employs TRBV29-1 and TRBJ2-7; D is perhaps TRBD2 (6 bases). The V end was cut by 6 bases, the J end by 3 bases, with 9 bases between. This CDR3 has 11 residues. Germline CDR1 SQVTM, CDR2 ANQGSEA. The CDR3 DNA reads as TGCAGCGTCGGACTAAACTACGAGCAGTACTTC. It is translated as CSVGLNYEQYF.

The V call is TRBV7-3, the J call TRBJ1-1; D ambiguous. Trimming left V 4 bases short and J 0 bases short, with 6 bases between. In germline, CDR1 is SGHTA, CDR2 FQGTGA. The CDR3 has 13 residues. CDR3 sequence reads: CASSSGMNTEAFF. The CDR3 DNA follows: TGTGCCAGCAGCTCAGGAATGAACACTGAAGCTTTCTTT.

The genes are TRBV7-9 and TRBJ1-2; possibly TRBD1 for D (6 bases). Germline V gene lookup returns CDR1 SEHNR and CDR2 FQNEAQ (reference sequence). The CDR3 length is 13 residues. Trimming cost V 1 base and J 4 bases, with 7 bases left between them. DNA for the CDR3: TGTGCCAGCAGCTTAGACAGGGCCTATGGCTACACCTTC. This encodes CASSLDRAYGYTF.

The rearrangement links TRBV19 to TRBJ2-7; 8 nucleotides agree with TRBD1. The junction had 8 bases not matched to a gene; V was cut back by 7 bases and J by 0 bases. The CDR3 loop spans 15 amino acids. Germline V gene sequence: CDR1 LNHDA, CDR2 SQIVND (reference sequence). CDR3 amino acids: CASNSGGPSSYEQYF. The DNA of the CDR3 is TGTGCCAGTAACTCAGGGGGCCCGAGCTCCTACGAGCAGTACTTC.

The chain links TRBV18 to TRBJ2-4, with a tentative D call TRBD1 (6 bases). Trimming removed 4 bases from V and 8 bases from J, with 9 bases in between. This CDR3 contains 12 residues. Per the germline V gene, CDR1 is KGHSH and CDR2 is LQKENI. DNA for the CDR3: TGTGCCAGCTCACGACAGGAGGACATTCAGTACTTC. It encodes CASSRQEDIQYF.

V is TRBV19 and J is TRBJ2-3, with 7 nucleotides matching TRBD2. Trimming at V came to 5 bases and at J to 4 bases, leaving 9 bases not matched to a gene. From germline, CDR1 is LNHDA and CDR2 SQIVND (reference sequence). The CDR3 has 15 amino acids. This CDR3 reads CASSFPGGRSDTQYF. The CDR3, as DNA: TGTGCCAGTAGTTTCCCGGGAGGAAGATCAGATACGCAGTATTTT.

V gene TRBV6-1 combines with J gene TRBJ2-1; 7 positions agree with TRBD1. V gave up 2 bases and J gave up 1 base; unmatched junction bases: 5. The germline gives CDR1 MNHNS, CDR2 SASEGT. The CDR3 length is 16 residues. In DNA, the CDR3 is TGTGCCAGCAGTGAATGGACAGGCCCATCCTACAATGAGCAGTTCTTC. Its translation: CASSEWTGPSYNEQFF.

This clone came up once. The chain couples TRBV5-1 to TRBJ1-3; D possibly corresponds to TRBD1 (6 bases). Trimming shortened V by 4 bases and J by 0 bases, and 11 bases separated the two germline ends. CDR1 is SGHRS, CDR2 YFSETQ, per germline. This CDR3 region has 15 residues. The chain's CDR3 is CASSEDRSSGNTIYF. Here the CDR3 DNA reads TGCGCCAGCAGCGAGGACAGAAGCTCTGGAAACACCATATATTTT.

The chain links TRBV19 to TRBJ1-1; D is unresolved. Germline CDR1 and CDR2: LNHDA and SQIVND (reference sequence). V shed 5 bases and J shed 3 bases, with 13 bases lying between them. The CDR3 loop spans 14 amino acids. CDR3 sequence reads: CASSLEGIDTEAFF. The DNA for the CDR3 is TGTGCCAGTAGTCTGGAGGGAATCGACACTGAAGCTTTCTTT.

The chain combines TRBV5-8 with TRBJ2-7, with TRBD2 identical over 7 bases. The germline V gene has CDR1 SGHTS and CDR2 YDEGEE. V was clipped by 1 base and J by 2 bases; unmatched bases: 9. The CDR3 loop spans 16 amino acids. The CDR3 reads CASSLYTLAETYEQYV. CDR3 in DNA: TGTGCCAGCAGCTTGTATACCCTAGCGGAAACCTACGAGCAGTACGTC.

V usage is TRBV10-3 and J usage is TRBJ1-2; no clear D. V gave up 0 bases and J gave up 4 bases, with 9 bases separating them. The CDR3 totals 14 residues. CDR1 is ENHRY, CDR2 SYGVKD, per germline. The CDR3 bases are TGTGCCATCAGTGAGTCAGGCGGATTCTATGGCTACACCTTC. Amino acid sequence: CAISESGGFYGYTF.

The chain carries TRBV5-3 and TRBJ1-6; 8 nucleotides align to TRBD1. TRBV5-3 is an ORF, and what it does is uncertain. This CDR3 is built from 18 residues. The junction had 19 bases not matched to a gene; V was cut back by 6 bases and J by 8 bases. Here the CDR3 DNA reads TGTGCCAGAACGGGATCCCTCCAGGACGACAGGGGTGATTCACCCCTCCACTTT. Amino acids: CARTGSLQDDRGDSPLHF.

The chain uses TRBV18 and TRBJ1-5; the match to TRBD1 covers 7 bases. The CDR3 is made up of 14 amino acids. The ends lost 4 bases at V and 6 bases at J; junction bases unmatched: 6. Germline V gives CDR1 KGHSH, CDR2 LQKENI. CDR3 nucleotide sequence: TGTGCCAGCTCACTCGGGACAGCCCCTCAGCCCCAGCATTTT. It yields the protein CASSLGTAPQPQHF.

On this clone: One junction end disagrees with the germline gene, perhaps due to a read error. The rearrangement joins TRBV3-1 (or the pseudogene TRBV3-2) to TRBJ2-7; D possibly corresponds to TRBD1 (6 bases). CDR3 length: 14 residues. Germline CDR1 is LGHDT and CDR2 is YNNKEL (reference sequence). CDR3 in amino acids: CASSLLQGSSEQYF. The CDR3 nucleotides read TGTGCCAGCAGCCTCCTACAGGGCTCCTCCGAGCAGTACTTC.

The chain couples TRBV4-1 to TRBJ1-2, with 7 nucleotides matching TRBD1. This CDR3 is 17 amino acids long. The germline V gene has CDR1 MGHRA and CDR2 YSYEKL. J gave up 0 bases and V 4 bases, and 11 bases lay outside the gene matches. The DNA for the CDR3 is TGCGCCAGCAGCCGGGACAGTTGGGAGGAAGCTAACTATGGCTACACCTTC. It encodes CASSRDSWEEANYGYTF.

V gene TRBV12-3 or TRBV12-4 combines with J gene TRBJ2-7, with a weak D call TRBD2 (7 bases). V was clipped by 3 bases and J by 4 bases, with 10 bases between them. The CDR3 spans 13 residues. The chain's CDR3 is CASSFGGLYEQYF. In nucleotides, the CDR3 is TGTGCCAGCAGTTTCGGGGGGCTGTACGAGCAGTACTTC.

This clone was seen just once. The genes are TRBV7-8 and TRBJ1-2, with 8 nucleotides matching TRBD1. This CDR3 spans 11 amino acids. Trimming cost V 6 bases and J 10 bases; bases outside gene matches: 4. CDR1 and CDR2 (germline): SGHVS, FQNEAQ. The CDR3 region has the DNA TGTGCCAGCAGGGGGACAGGAAACTACACCTTC. Amino acids: CASRGTGNYTF. The entire variable domain, with the rest obtained from reference TRBV7-8 and TRBJ1-2, is as follows: GAGVSQSPRYKVAKRGQDVALRCDPISGHVSLFWYQQALGQGPEFLTYFQNEAQLDKSGLPSDRFFAERPEGSVSTLKIQRTQQEDSAVYLCASRGTGNYTFGSGTRLTVV.

This chain joins TRBV2 and TRBJ2-5, with 11 bases fitting TRBD2. CDR3 length: 15 residues. V shed 5 bases, J shed 4 bases, and the junction held 6 bases outside the gene matches. Germline CDR1 is SNHLY and CDR2 is FYNNEI. The CDR3 sequence: CASSPRLAGLETQYF. As DNA, the CDR3 is TGTGCCAGCAGTCCTCGACTAGCGGGGCTAGAGACCCAGTACTTC.

This chain joins TRBV6-5 and TRBJ1-5; possible D gene TRBD1, 6 bases. Germline lookup yields CDR1 MNHEY and CDR2 SVGAGI. The CDR3 contains 15 residues. Trimming took off 0 bases at V and 4 bases at J, with 10 bases between the two ends. The CDR3 DNA is TGTGCCAGCAGTTACTCGAACCAGGGGAATCAGCCCCAGCATTTT. Residues: CASSYSNQGNQPQHF.